This entry lists 10 T cell receptor beta chains sequenced from one sample in a study of cytomegalovirus exposure and HLA in healthy donors. The PCR was carried out with 60 Vbeta primers and 13 Jbeta primers. The data were produced by immunoSEQ multiplex PCR, yet TCRdb's version contains in-frame clones alone and is incomplete. The sample has 90,000 to 100,000 clones, around 76% seen once; the top ten hold around 17%. The sequenced sample consisted of PBMCs. All receptors derive from a woman aged 55 to 70 in good health and CMV-seropositive.

The chain links TRBV11-3 to TRBJ2-2; 11 bases are shared with TRBD2. The germline V gene has CDR1 SGHNT and CDR2 YENEEA. With V trimmed by 0 bases and J by 3 bases, 9 bases remained unmatched. The CDR3 contains 19 residues. DNA for the CDR3: TGTGCCAGCAGCTTAGATTACACTAGCGGGAGTCACGACACCGGGGAGCTGTTTTTT. Protein product: CASSLDYTSGSHDTGELFF. The full variable domain, its missing parts supplied by reference TRBV11-3 and TRBJ2-2, is EAGVVQSPRYKIIEKKQPVAFWCNPISGHNTLYWYLQNLGQGPELLIRYENEEAVDDSQLPKDRFSAERLKGVDSTLKIQPAELGDSAVYLCASSLDYTSGSHDTGELFFGEGSRLTVL.

A few counts support this clone. The chain combines TRBV5-5 with TRBJ1-1; TRBD1 agrees at 9 bases. With V trimmed by 4 bases and J by 8 bases, 6 bases remained unmatched. The CDR3 contains 13 residues. Per the germline V gene, CDR1 is SGHKS and CDR2 is YYEKEE (reference sequence). For the CDR3, the DNA is TGTGCCAGCAGCAAGGGACAGGGAAAGGAAGCTTTCTTT. Translation: CASSKGQGKEAFF.

The CDR3 loop is CASSQPGAGSYEQYF. Here the CDR3 DNA reads TGCGCCAGCAGCCAACCAGGGGCAGGGTCCTACGAGCAGTACTTC. This chain links TRBV4-1 with TRBJ2-7; tentatively, D is TRBD1 (6 bases). The CDR3 has 15 residues. The ends were cut back, 2 bases at V and 1 base at J, with 12 bases in the middle. The germline V gene has CDR1 MGHRA and CDR2 YSYEKL.

About this clone: The junction and the germline gene differ at one end; a read error may be behind it. The chain has TRBV5-4 and TRBJ2-1; D may correspond to TRBD1 or TRBD2 (6 bases each). The germline V gene encodes CDR1 SGHNT and CDR2 YYREEE (reference sequence). This CDR3 comprises 14 residues. CDR3 in DNA: TGTGCCACCAGCGGGCAGGGGCCCTACAATGAGCAGTTCTTC. The encoded protein is CATSGQGPYNEQFF.

This clone was found once. This chain connects TRBV30 to TRBJ1-1; a weak D match, TRBD1 (6 bases). V was clipped by 3 bases and J by 10 bases, with 27 bases between them. CDR3 size: 16 residues. Germline CDR1 is GTSNPN and CDR2 is SVGIG (reference sequence). The CDR3 region is CAWRARIIRGGGVAFF. The CDR3 nucleotides are TGTGCCTGGAGAGCCCGAATAATCCGGGGAGGGGGTGTAGCTTTCTTT.

The chain links TRBV7-8 to TRBJ2-3; TRBD1 might be the D (6 bases). V lost 0 bases and J lost 3, with 16 bases in between. Germline V gene data show CDR1 as SGHVS and CDR2 as FQNEAQ. The CDR3 covers 17 residues. The CDR3 nucleotides read TGTGCCAGCAGCTTAGCATTTTCCGGGACAAAGACAGATACGCAGTATTTT. Amino acids: CASSLAFSGTKTDTQYF.

Note on this clone: At one boundary the junction diverges from the germline segment, which might be a read error. CDR3 sequence: CSSSPRVTEAFF. The CDR3 nucleotides are TGTTCCAGCAGCCCACGGGTCACTGAAGCTTTCTTT. V gene TRBV7-9 combines with J gene TRBJ1-1, with D uncertain. Germline lookup yields CDR1 SEHNR and CDR2 FQNEAQ (reference sequence). The CDR3 loop spans 12 amino acids.

This chain joins TRBV28 and TRBJ1-4; D is uncertain. The germline V gene encodes CDR1 MDHEN and CDR2 SYDVKM. The CDR3 sequence is 15 residues long. Trimming left V 2 bases short and J 5 bases short, with 12 bases between. The CDR3 region has the DNA TGTGCCAGCAGTTTAAGGTACAGTGGGAATGAAAAACTGTTTTTT. The encoded protein is CASSLRYSGNEKLFF.

This chain links TRBV21-1 with TRBJ1-5. TRBV21-1 is a documented pseudogene. The CDR3 is 14 residues long. Here the CDR3 reads CASSRAEEYQPQHF. CDR3 nucleotides: TGTGCCAGCAGCAGGGCGGAGGAATATCAGCCCCAGCATTTT.

The V call is TRBV28, the J call TRBJ1-4, with 8 bases fitting TRBD1. Germline V gives CDR1 MDHEN, CDR2 SYDVKM. Germline trimming cut 6 bases from V and 6 bases from J; bases unmatched to any gene: 6. This CDR3 has 14 amino acids. CDR3 region: CASSTTGGYEKLFF. The CDR3 DNA reads TGTGCCAGCAGCACTACAGGGGGGTATGAAAAACTGTTTTTT.